This T cell receptor beta chain came from a study of OX40 agonist ivuxolimab in advanced cancers. Details on this clone: Antigen: not known.

Germline-derived CDR1 and CDR2 are SGHDN and FVKESK. The CDR3 sequence is 16 residues long. V was clipped by 5 bases and J by 4 bases, with 20 bases between them. Measured with immunoSEQ multiplex PCR; TCRdb has only the in-frame clones, and not every one. In the table there are 40,000 to 60,000 clones, 75% to 80% of which are singletons. Findings and limits, study-wide: Circulating CD4+ and CD8+ T cells showed clonal expansion by week 6 at 0.1 to 3.0 mg/kg.

The TCR sequence derives from an adult with an advanced solid tumor such as melanoma, head and neck, liver or kidney cancer. The V call is TRBV14, the J call TRBJ2-5; D perhaps matches TRBD2 (5 bases). This material consisted of CD4+ or CD8+ T cells sorted from blood, taken in a trial of the OX40 agonist ivuxolimab. The CDR3 reads CASSSPEGDLGETQYF. Here the CDR3 DNA reads TGTGCCAGCAGCTCCCCAGAGGGTGATTTAGGAGAGACCCAGTACTTC.